This T cell receptor beta chain was sequenced in a study of blood T cells in healthy people across ages. This clonotype was counted between two and nine times. Combining a sample-barcoded 5' primer with a J-beta primer mix, a second PCR ran for about 7 to 11 cycles. TCRdb re-derived calls from the 5' RACE reads in MiXCR, one entry per CDR3 protein. This sample has about 1.6 million distinct CDR3 sequences, with around 36% found just once. This CDR3 spans 14 amino acids. Germline V gene data show CDR1 as SGHNT and CDR2 as YENEEA. Trimming shortened V by 5 bases and J by 4 bases, and 13 bases separated the two germline ends.

This sequence joins TRBV11-3 and TRBJ2-3; no firm D call. The sample comprised blood. The source of this sequence is a woman aged 25 to 39 in good health. The DNA of the CDR3 is TGTGCCAGCAGCCCATCGCTTTTGGCAGATACGCAGTATTTT. Its translation: CASSPSLLADTQYF.